The next 13 T cell receptor beta chains were all read from a single sample in a study of CD8 T cells in ankylosing spondylitis. TCRdb reprocessed the 5' RACE reads with MiXCR, giving one entry per CDR3 protein. The table records 250,000 to 350,000 distinct CDR3 sequences, around 20% of them present only once. Sequenced input: blood, either unsorted or a sorted T cell fraction (not recorded which). Receptors were obtained from a male donor with ankylosing spondylitis or in good health (not recorded which).

This clonotype was seen only a few times. The chain couples TRBV20-1 to TRBJ1-4, with 7 bases aligning to TRBD1. The V and J ends lost 6 bases and 0 bases, in that order; junction bases with no gene match: 10. The length of the CDR3 is 16 residues. Germline CDR1 is DFQATT and CDR2 is SNEGSKA (reference sequence). CDR3 in amino acids: CSALVPRGTTNEKLFF. The CDR3 DNA reads as TGCAGTGCCCTAGTTCCCAGGGGGACAACTAATGAAAAACTGTTTTTT.

The chain is built from TRBV27 and TRBJ1-1; D possibly corresponds to TRBD1 (6 bases). V was clipped by 3 bases and J by 1 base, with 15 bases between them. The CDR3 is 16 residues long. CDR1 and CDR2 from the germline V gene are MNHEY and SMNVEV (reference sequence). CDR3 bases: TGTGCCAGCAGTTTTCTCCCGGGACAAGCGAACACTGAAGCTTTCTTT. Its protein is CASSFLPGQANTEAFF.

This chain connects TRBV12-3 or TRBV12-4 to TRBJ1-2, with D uncertain. The CDR3 loop spans 15 amino acids. V lost 6 bases to trimming and J lost 0 bases, with 14 bases between them. CDR3 in DNA: TGTGCCAGCAGCCCCCCCGAGCGAACTAACTATGGCTACACCTTC. Protein: CASSPPERTNYGYTF.

V usage is TRBV29-1 and J usage is TRBJ2-5; 8 bases map to TRBD1. Trimming removed 2 bases from V and 6 bases from J; junction bases left unmatched: 5. Germline-derived CDR1 and CDR2 are SQVTM and ANQGSEA. CDR3 length: 13 residues. CDR3 residues: CSVEPGGTKTQYF. The CDR3 DNA is TGCAGCGTTGAACCAGGGGGCACCAAGACCCAGTACTTC.

V usage is TRBV20-1 and J usage is TRBJ2-3, with D perhaps being TRBD1 or TRBD2 (5 bases each). With 5 bases removed from V and 4 bases from J, the gap between germline ends came to 13 bases. CDR1 and CDR2 from the germline V gene are DFQATT and SNEGSKA (reference sequence). This CDR3 comprises 13 residues. The CDR3 DNA follows: TGCAGTGCTCTTGACCCGGGGCCAGATACGCAGTATTTT. Translated, it gives CSALDPGPDTQYF.

This clonotype has a handful of counts. This chain connects TRBV5-1 to TRBJ1-4; D possibly corresponds to TRBD1 (5 bases). The germline V gene encodes CDR1 SGHRS and CDR2 YFSETQ. The V end lost 4 bases, the J end lost 4 bases, and 14 bases lay between the germline ends. This CDR3 is built from 15 residues. The CDR3 DNA sequence: TGCGCCAGCAGCCCCGGGACTCAAAGTAATGAAAAACTGTTTTTT. Translated, it gives CASSPGTQSNEKLFF.

In regard to this clonotype: Relative to the germline gene, one junction end is altered; a read error may explain this. The gene calls are TRBV7-3 and TRBJ2-3; D could derive from TRBD1 or TRBD2 (5 bases each). This CDR3 has 13 residues. CDR1 is SGHTA, CDR2 FQGTGA, per germline. CDR3 sequence (DNA): TGTGTCAGCAGCTTGGGGACCACAGATACGCAGTATTTT. As protein: CVSSLGTTDTQYF.

This clonotype has only a few counts. V gene TRBV24-1 combines with J gene TRBJ1-2; D is unresolved. In germline, CDR1 is KGHDR, CDR2 SFDVKD. This CDR3 region has 14 residues. Trimming removed 3 bases from V and 4 bases from J, with 11 bases in between. The CDR3 loop reads CATSDDNSIYGYTF. CDR3 in DNA: TGTGCCACCAGTGATGATAACAGTATCTATGGCTACACCTTC.

This clonotype was picked up a small number of times. V usage is TRBV24-1 and J usage is TRBJ2-5; TRBD2 matches at 13 bases. Germline V gives CDR1 KGHDR, CDR2 SFDVKD. This CDR3 is 15 amino acids long. V gave up 6 bases and J gave up 1 base; unmatched junction bases: 1. The CDR3 protein is CATSRLAGGQETQYF. The CDR3 nucleotides read TGTGCCACCAGTAGACTAGCGGGGGGCCAAGAGACCCAGTACTTC.

This clonotype has a count of ten or more. The germline gene is not matched at one end of the junction; a read error may be the cause. V usage is TRBV19 and J usage is TRBJ1-2, with a tentative D call TRBD1 (5 bases). This CDR3 spans 13 amino acids. CDR1 is LNHDA, CDR2 SQIVND, per germline (reference sequence). Here the CDR3 reads CASTRGGAYGYTF. Here the CDR3 DNA reads TGTGCAAGTACGCGTGGGGGTGCCTATGGCTACACCTTC. Full variable domain (missing parts from reference TRBV19 and TRBJ1-2): DGGITQSPKYLFRKEGQNVTLSCEQNLNHDAMYWYRQDPGQGLRLIYYSQIVNDFQKGDIAEGYSVSREKKESFPLTVTSAQKNPTAFYLCASTRGGAYGYTFGSGTRLTVV.

This clonotype was found a few times. This chain connects TRBV7-8 to TRBJ1-6; possible D gene TRBD1, 5 bases. The V end lost 0 bases, the J end lost 5 bases, and 14 bases lay between the germline ends. Looked up from germline, CDR1 is SGHVS and CDR2 is FQNEAQ. There are 17 residues in the CDR3. The CDR3, as DNA: TGTGCCAGCAGCTTAGCAGGGGCGACAGTGAATAATTCACCCCTCCACTTT. This gives the protein CASSLAGATVNNSPLHF.

This clonotype was seen only a few times. The rearrangement joins TRBV20-1 to TRBJ2-7; D is undetermined. V was pared by 5 bases and J by 2 bases, with 13 bases between. The germline V gene encodes CDR1 DFQATT and CDR2 SNEGSKA (reference sequence). The CDR3 spans 13 residues. Here the CDR3 DNA reads TGCAGTGCTCCAGGCTTTACTCCCTACGAGCAGTACGTC. It codes for CSAPGFTPYEQYV.

This chain connects TRBV5-1 to TRBJ2-5, with a possible D match to TRBD2 (6 bases). V lost 3 bases, J lost 5 bases, and 11 bases lay in between. Looked up from germline, CDR1 is SGHRS and CDR2 is YFSETQ. The CDR3 contains 13 residues. The CDR3 nucleotides are TGCGCCAGCAGCTCGGGACTTCGGGAGACCCAGTACTTC. Amino acids: CASSSGLRETQYF.